The rows below give T cell receptor beta chains drawn from one sample of a study of blood T cell repertoires in COVID-19. Measured with immunoSEQ multiplex PCR; TCRdb has only the in-frame clones, and not every one. This table holds about 230,000 clones, around four fifths found once. The sequencing sample was made of peripheral blood. These receptors all come from a woman aged 70-85 years with active or convalescent COVID-19. CDR3s include the opening cysteine and the closing phenylalanine or tryptophan. Each record gives: clone size, J gene, D gene, CDR3 length, V gene, CDR3 protein, CDR3 DNA. D genes are given only for firm matches. Expanded clones are given a class, and other clones once, few, many or no size at all.

clone_size: .; j_call: TRBJ2-3; d_call: .; cdr3_length: 14; v_call: TRBV27; cdr3_aa: CASSPRAGTDTQYF; cdr3_nt: TGTGCCAGCAGTCCCCGGGCGGGGACAGATACGCAGTATTTT
clone_size: .; j_call: TRBJ1-6; d_call: TRBD1; cdr3_length: 15; v_call: TRBV20-1; cdr3_aa: CSASKQGARNSPLHF; cdr3_nt: TGCAGTGCTAGTAAACAGGGGGCGCGTAATTCACCCCTCCACTTT
clone_size: .; j_call: TRBJ2-2; d_call: TRBD2; cdr3_length: 17; v_call: TRBV19; cdr3_aa: CASSIGRTSGNTGELFF; cdr3_nt: TGTGCCAGTAGTATAGGGCGAACTAGCGGCAACACCGGGGAGCTGTTTTTT
clone_size: few; j_call: TRBJ1-2; d_call: TRBD1; cdr3_length: 15; v_call: TRBV3-1/TRBV3-2; cdr3_aa: CASSQREDRGHGYTF; cdr3_nt: TGTGCCAGCAGCCAAAGGGAGGACAGGGGGCACGGCTACACCTTC
clone_size: .; j_call: TRBJ2-7; d_call: .; cdr3_length: 13; v_call: TRBV11-2; cdr3_aa: CASSLENSAGQYF; cdr3_nt: TGTGCCAGCAGCTTAGAGAACTCCGCCGGGCAGTACTTC
clone_size: .; j_call: TRBJ2-5; d_call: TRBD2; cdr3_length: 17; v_call: TRBV19; cdr3_aa: CASSRGLGAGSEETQYF; cdr3_nt: TGTGCCAGTAGTAGGGGACTAGGGGCAGGCTCGGAAGAGACCCAGTACTTC
clone_size: .; j_call: TRBJ2-7; d_call: .; cdr3_length: 13; v_call: TRBV18; cdr3_aa: CASSGLVDSEQYF; cdr3_nt: TGTGCCAGCTCAGGCCTAGTAGATAGCGAGCAGTACTTC
clone_size: .; j_call: TRBJ1-5; d_call: .; cdr3_length: 13; v_call: TRBV2; cdr3_aa: CASSRSPNQPQHF; cdr3_nt: TGTGCCAGCAGTCGGAGTCCCAATCAGCCCCAGCATTTT
clone_size: .; j_call: TRBJ2-3; d_call: .; cdr3_length: 14; v_call: TRBV5-4; cdr3_aa: CASSRGRAGDTQYF; cdr3_nt: TGTGCCAGCAGTCGGGGGAGAGCGGGAGATACGCAGTATTTT
clone_size: .; j_call: TRBJ1-2; d_call: .; cdr3_length: 16; v_call: TRBV2; cdr3_aa: CASTLYTASFNYGYTF; cdr3_nt: TGTGCCAGCACTTTGTACACCGCTTCTTTTAACTATGGCTACACCTTC
clone_size: .; j_call: TRBJ2-2; d_call: .; cdr3_length: 15; v_call: TRBV9; cdr3_aa: CASSVAGAYTGELFF; cdr3_nt: TGTGCCAGCAGCGTAGCAGGGGCGTACACCGGGGAGCTGTTTTTT
clone_size: few; j_call: TRBJ2-7; d_call: .; cdr3_length: 11; v_call: TRBV30; cdr3_aa: CAWSFLYEQYF; cdr3_nt: TGTGCCTGGAGTTTCCTCTACGAGCAGTACTTC
clone_size: .; j_call: TRBJ1-1; d_call: .; cdr3_length: 11; v_call: TRBV19; cdr3_aa: CASSYATEAFF; cdr3_nt: TGTGCCAGTAGTTACGCGACTGAAGCTTTCTTT
clone_size: .; j_call: TRBJ2-3; d_call: TRBD1; cdr3_length: 16; v_call: TRBV18; cdr3_aa: CASSPADRVGTDTQYF; cdr3_nt: TGTGCCAGCTCACCAGCGGACAGGGTGGGCACAGATACGCAGTATTTT
clone_size: .; j_call: TRBJ2-5; d_call: .; cdr3_length: 15; v_call: TRBV5-8; cdr3_aa: CASSFIKLAQETQYF; cdr3_nt: TGTGCCAGCAGCTTCATCAAGTTAGCTCAAGAGACCCAGTACTTC
clone_size: .; j_call: TRBJ2-7; d_call: .; cdr3_length: 13; v_call: TRBV12-3/TRBV12-4; cdr3_aa: CASSRSPTYEQYF; cdr3_nt: TGTGCCAGCAGCCGAAGCCCCACCTACGAGCAGTACTTC
clone_size: .; j_call: TRBJ1-6; d_call: TRBD1; cdr3_length: 16; v_call: TRBV7-2; cdr3_aa: CASSFSQGAINSPLHF; cdr3_nt: TGTGCCAGCAGCTTCTCGCAGGGGGCAATTAATTCACCCCTCCACTTT
clone_size: .; j_call: TRBJ1-2; d_call: .; cdr3_length: 17; v_call: TRBV28; cdr3_aa: CASTLGGGGVANYGYTF; cdr3_nt: TGTGCCAGCACCCTCGGGGGGGGCGGCGTAGCTAACTATGGCTACACCTTC
clone_size: once; j_call: TRBJ2-5; d_call: TRBD1; cdr3_length: 12; v_call: TRBV29-1; cdr3_aa: CSADRGRETQYF; cdr3_nt: TGCAGCGCTGACAGGGGGCGGGAGACCCAGTACTTC
clone_size: few; j_call: TRBJ1-1; d_call: .; cdr3_length: 15; v_call: TRBV5-4; cdr3_aa: CASSLVAGAGTEAFF; cdr3_nt: TGTGCCAGCAGCTTGGTGGCGGGCGCAGGCACTGAAGCTTTCTTT
clone_size: .; j_call: TRBJ2-3; d_call: TRBD2; cdr3_length: 16; v_call: TRBV29-1; cdr3_aa: CSVEGGGVVVADTQYF; cdr3_nt: TGCAGCGTTGAAGGGGGAGGGGTGGTCGTAGCAGATACGCAGTATTTT
clone_size: .; j_call: TRBJ1-1; d_call: .; cdr3_length: 15; v_call: TRBV6-1; cdr3_aa: CASSEDWGRGTEAFF; cdr3_nt: TGTGCCAGCAGTGAAGACTGGGGCAGGGGCACTGAAGCTTTCTTT
clone_size: .; j_call: TRBJ1-4; d_call: TRBD1; cdr3_length: 16; v_call: TRBV5-5; cdr3_aa: CASSLSQGGSNEKLFF; cdr3_nt: TGTGCCAGCAGCTTGAGCCAGGGGGGCTCTAATGAAAAACTGTTTTTT
clone_size: .; j_call: TRBJ1-1; d_call: .; cdr3_length: 15; v_call: TRBV9; cdr3_aa: CASSVDAGRNTEAFF; cdr3_nt: TGTGCCAGCAGCGTAGATGCAGGGCGGAACACTGAAGCTTTCTTT
clone_size: .; j_call: TRBJ2-3; d_call: TRBD2; cdr3_length: 14; v_call: TRBV5-1; cdr3_aa: CASSLLAGVDTQYF; cdr3_nt: TGCGCCAGCAGCCTACTAGCGGGAGTCGATACGCAGTATTTT
clone_size: .; j_call: TRBJ2-2; d_call: .; cdr3_length: 15; v_call: TRBV2; cdr3_aa: CASSEGAGHTGELFF; cdr3_nt: TGTGCCAGCAGTGAAGGGGCAGGGCACACCGGGGAGCTGTTTTTT